The entry that follows covers one TCR beta chain sequence. This record belongs to a study of CD8 T cells in Susac syndrome. The T cells that were sequenced for TCR beta were CD8+ and CD4+ cells from blood. The multiple sclerosis controls comprised treatment-naive patients whose relapsing-remitting disease was stable or active. FACS was used to enrich TEMRA cells, whereas the CD8+ and CD4+ T cells were obtained by negative isolation. The CDR3 runs 15 residues. Germline CDR1 reads DFQATT; CDR2 reads SNEGSKA (reference sequence). The junction had 12 bases not matched to a gene; V was cut back by 4 bases and J by 6 bases. Random hexamers were used to reverse transcribe an amount of about 0.5 to 1 ug RNA. Amplification of TCR beta CDR3 by immunoSEQ multiplex PCR spanned 54 Vbeta and 13 Jbeta. TCRdb independently ran MiXCR on the immunoSEQ multiplex PCR reads; one entry per CDR3 protein. Here the sample spans about 210,000 distinct CDR3 sequences, about 96% being singletons.

The chain uses TRBV20-1 and TRBJ2-1; TRBD2 matches at 7 bases. The sample taken for sequencing was CD4+ T cells from PBMCs. This sequence was found in a human donor with multiple sclerosis. CDR3 in DNA: TGCAGTGCTACACAGCGGGGCAGGACGTTCAATGAGCAGTTCTTC. Its translation: CSATQRGRTFNEQFF.